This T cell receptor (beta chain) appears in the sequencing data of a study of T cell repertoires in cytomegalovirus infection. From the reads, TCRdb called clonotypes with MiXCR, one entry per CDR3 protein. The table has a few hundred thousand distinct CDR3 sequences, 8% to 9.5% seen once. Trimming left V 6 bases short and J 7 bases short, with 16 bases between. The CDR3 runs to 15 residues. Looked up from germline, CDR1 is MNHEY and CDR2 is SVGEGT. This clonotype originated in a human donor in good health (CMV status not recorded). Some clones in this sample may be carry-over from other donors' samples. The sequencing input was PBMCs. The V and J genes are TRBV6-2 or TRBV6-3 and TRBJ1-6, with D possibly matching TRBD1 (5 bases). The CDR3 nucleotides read TGTGCCAGCAGGGCCGCGGACGGACAAAATTCACCCCTCCACTTT. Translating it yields CASRAADGQNSPLHF.